These 20 T cell receptor beta chains were sequenced from one sample in a study of tumor and adjacent non-tumor tissue in lung cancer. No cell sorting was done before RNA was extracted from the tissue. Three rounds of nested PCR, following a modified ARM-PCR protocol, produced the TCRbeta library. TCRdb fed the multiplex PCR reads into MiXCR, producing one record per CDR3 protein. The sample lists tens of thousands of distinct CDR3 sequences; about two thirds were seen once. The source material was lung tumor tissue. Receptors originate from a woman in her 40s with non-small cell lung cancer.

This clonotype has just a few counts. The chain links TRBV11-2 to TRBJ2-1; TRBD2 matches at 9 bases. The V segment lost 3 bases and the J segment 4 bases; nucleotides outside the gene matches: 16. The germline gives CDR1 SGHAT, CDR2 FQNNGV. The CDR3 runs 19 residues. CDR3 nucleotides: TGTGCCAGCAGCTTGAGGGCGGTAGCGGGGGACCTAGGGTACAATGAGCAGTTCTTC. It is translated as CASSLRAVAGDLGYNEQFF.

The rearrangement uses TRBV12-3 or TRBV12-4 and TRBJ1-2, with TRBD1 as a possible D gene (6 bases). Between the trimmed V and J ends, which lost 5 bases and 7 bases, there was a span of 14 bases. CDR3 length: 13 amino acids. The CDR3 here is CASSGAQGSGYTF. CDR3 DNA: TGTGCCAGCAGTGGGGCCCAGGGGAGTGGCTACACCTTC.

The chain carries TRBV11-2 and TRBJ2-3; TRBD2 agrees at 8 bases. This CDR3 has 17 amino acids. Germline CDR1 and CDR2: SGHAT and FQNNGV. Trimming removed 1 base from V and 5 bases from J; junction bases left unmatched: 11. The DNA of the CDR3 is TGTGCCAGCAGCTTAGTTGTTAGCGGGGAAGTTGGAGATACGCAGTATTTT. Protein product: CASSLVVSGEVGDTQYF.

This clonotype was detected many times. The rearrangement links TRBV4-1 to TRBJ2-1; D not resolved. Germline CDR1 is MGHRA and CDR2 is YSYEKL. This CDR3 contains 15 residues. V was trimmed by 4 bases and J by 0 bases, leaving 10 bases between them. As DNA, the CDR3 is TGCGCCAGCAGCCCATTAGGCCCCTCCTACAATGAGCAGTTCTTC. Translated, it gives CASSPLGPSYNEQFF.

The table lists this clonotype with a few counts. The chain employs TRBV6-1 and TRBJ2-7; perhaps TRBD2 as D (6 bases). Germline assignment: CDR1 MNHNS and CDR2 SASEGT. This CDR3 is 15 amino acids long. The V end was cut by 9 bases, the J end by 3 bases, with 21 bases between. For the CDR3, the DNA is TGTGCCAGTCGGAGGGGTACAGATACAAGCTACGAGCAGTACTTC. Its translation: CASRRGTDTSYEQYF.

With regard to this clonotype: The conserved final phenylalanine or tryptophan is absent from the CDR3, which likely points to a read error. V is TRBV20-1 and J is TRBJ1-2; D not resolved. Trimming removed 5 bases from V and 4 bases from J, with 11 bases in between. Per the germline V gene, CDR1 is DFQATT and CDR2 is SNEGSKA (reference sequence). The CDR3 consists of 12 residues. The DNA for the CDR3 is TGCAGTGCTCCGGTAGGCTTCTATGGCTACACCTTA. Translated: CSAPVGFYGYTL.

This clonotype was observed a handful of times. One end of the junction varies from germline; a read error may be responsible. V is TRBV12-3 or TRBV12-4 and J is TRBJ1-3; D may be TRBD1 (5 bases). This CDR3 is 16 amino acids long. The CDR3 DNA reads as TGTGCCAGCGGTTTAAGTGGGGGTATAGTCCGAAACACCATATATTTT. Protein: CASGLSGGIVRNTIYF.

This clonotype was found many times. CDR3 in amino acids: CASSYGVGRVGLRETQYF. CDR3 coding DNA: TGTGCCAGCAGTTACGGCGTGGGCAGGGTCGGCCTCCGGGAGACCCAGTACTTC. The V and J genes are TRBV6-1 and TRBJ2-5; a weak D match, TRBD1 (5 bases). CDR1 is MNHNS, CDR2 SASEGT, per germline. The CDR3 is 18 amino acids. The V gene lost 5 bases and the J gene lost 5 bases, with 27 bases spanning the gap.

The V gene is TRBV7-2, the J gene TRBJ2-7, with D possibly matching TRBD2 (5 bases). Germline values: CDR1 SGHTA, CDR2 FQGNSA. V lost 5 bases and J lost 0, with 17 bases in between. The CDR3 totals 16 residues. The CDR3 bases are TGTGCCAGCAGCCGAGGAGGCGGCACCAGCTCCTACGAGCAGTACTTC. It specifies CASSRGGGTSSYEQYF.

Of note for this clonotype: A junction boundary mismatches the germline segment, possibly from a read error. This rearrangement joins TRBV11-2 to TRBJ2-1, with D tentatively TRBD2 (6 bases). From germline, CDR1 is SGHAT and CDR2 FQNNGV. This CDR3 spans 11 amino acids. CDR3 bases: TGTGCCTGCAGTCAAGGGAGGTGGCAGTTCTTC. Its protein is CACSQGRWQFF.

Concerning this clonotype itself: The junction and the germline gene differ at one end; a read error may be behind it. V usage is TRBV9 and J usage is TRBJ2-1; TRBD2 aligns across 8 bases. Germline V gene sequence: CDR1 SGDLS, CDR2 YYNGEE. This CDR3 region has 17 residues. In nucleotides, the CDR3 is TGTGCCAGCAGCGTAGGGGTGGGCAGCGGGGGTCACAATGAACAGTTCTTC. Encoded protein: CASSVGVGSGGHNEQFF.

On this clonotype itself: One junction end disagrees with the germline gene, perhaps due to a read error. This CDR3 reads CASSSALGGRFVNIIYF. CDR3 coding DNA: TGTGCCAGCAGTTCCGCCTTGGGGGGCCGGTTTGTGAACATCATATATTTT. The genes are TRBV28 and TRBJ1-3, with TRBD1 as a possible D gene (6 bases). Germline CDR1 is MDHEN and CDR2 is SYDVKM. This CDR3 contains 17 residues. Variable domain in full (rest from reference TRBV28 and TRBJ1-3): DVKVTQSSRYLVKRTGEKVFLECVQDMDHENMFWYRQDPGLGLRLIYFSYDVKMKEKGDIPEGYSVSREKKERFSLILESASTNQTSMYLCASSSALGGRFVNIIYFGEGSWLTVV.

The chain joins TRBV20-1 to TRBJ2-7; D remains ambiguous. Germline V gene lookup returns CDR1 DFQATT and CDR2 SNEGSKA (reference sequence). The CDR3 runs 13 residues. For the CDR3, the DNA is TGCAGCATCCCCCCCGTAACCGGGCGGGAGCAGTACTTC. As protein: CSIPPVTGREQYF.

With regard to this clonotype: Just one base apart from a much larger clone, this may be a read error. The J gene is TRBJ2-1, the V gene TRBV20-1, with D possibly TRBD1 on 5 matching bases. Trimming removed 6 bases at V and 6 bases at J, with 21 bases between. The CDR3 spans 15 residues. Germline values: CDR1 DFQATT, CDR2 SNEGSKA (reference sequence). CDR3 loop: CSAHSLAGQLNEQFF. The CDR3 DNA sequence: TGCAGTGCCCATAGCCTGGCAGGACAACTCAATGAGCAGTTCTTC.

As to this clonotype: It is unclear where the CDR3 begins or ends on the DNA, so no DNA is shown, and the CDR3 is as TCRdb lists it. This chain joins TRBV4-1 and TRBJ2-6. The CDR3 spans 16 amino acids, including both terminal residues. From germline, CDR1 is MGHRA and CDR2 YSYEKL. The CDR3 spells CASSQVVGNGANVPTF.

In its sample, this clonotype was seen many times. The chain combines TRBV4-1 with TRBJ1-2, with D possibly being TRBD1 (6 bases). Trimming left V 0 bases short and J 4 bases short, with 9 bases between. Germline V gives CDR1 MGHRA, CDR2 YSYEKL. The length of the CDR3 is 14 residues. The CDR3: CASSQEHRAYGYTF. In nucleotides, the CDR3 is TGCGCCAGCAGCCAAGAGCACAGGGCCTATGGCTACACCTTC.

This clonotype was recorded at least ten times. The J gene is TRBJ2-1, the V gene TRBV6-6, with 8 bases that match TRBD2. CDR1 and CDR2 (germline): MNHNY, SVGAGI (reference sequence). The CDR3 spans 13 residues. With 6 bases clipped from V and 8 bases from J, the junction kept 6 bases outside the gene matches. In DNA form, the CDR3 reads TGTGCCAGCAGCCGAAAACTAGCGGATGAGCAGTTCTTC. Amino acid sequence: CASSRKLADEQFF.

The chain carries TRBV21-1 and TRBJ2-3; the DNA was not compared with TRBD2, the D call given in the table. TRBV21-1 is termed a pseudogene. The CDR3 is made up of 17 amino acids. CDR3 nucleotide sequence: TGTGCCAGCAACAAACAGGAGGGAAGCGAGCAATCAGATACGCAGTATTTT. It codes for CASNKQEGSEQSDTQYF.

Worth noting for this clonotype: A much larger clone sits a single nucleotide away, making a read error possible. CDR3 in amino acids: CSIKREYYEQYF. The CDR3, as DNA: TGCAGCATTAAAAGAGAATACTACGAGCAGTACTTC. The chain joins TRBV20-1 to TRBJ2-7, with D hard to call. CDR3 length equals 12 residues. CDR1 is DFQATT, CDR2 SNEGSKA, per germline (reference sequence).

The chain employs TRBV29-1 and TRBJ2-2, with D possibly TRBD2 on 6 matching bases. Germline lookup yields CDR1 SQVTM and CDR2 ANQGSEA. This CDR3 is built from 15 residues. CDR3 residues: CRAKIQEGSTGELFF. In DNA, the CDR3 is TGCAGGGCCAAGATACAGGAGGGGTCCACCGGGGAGCTGTTTTTT.